This T cell receptor beta chain was obtained from a study of cytomegalovirus exposure and HLA in healthy donors. This clone has only one observation. The CDR3 has 16 amino acids. Per the germline V gene, CDR1 is SGHDN and CDR2 is FVKESK. V was shortened by 2 bases and J by 5 bases, with 15 bases between the two germline ends. Sequencing was performed with immunoSEQ multiplex PCR; in TCRdb, only in-frame clones are kept and a portion is missing. The sample contains a few hundred thousand clones, approximately 90% of which appear only once. The V call is TRBV14, the J call TRBJ2-2, with D possibly TRBD2 on 5 matching bases. This TCR came from a woman aged 18-29 years in good health and CMV-seronegative. Material for sequencing was PBMCs. This CDR3 reads CASSQRKGTGTGELFF. The CDR3 DNA reads TGTGCCAGCAGCCAACGCAAGGGTACGGGAACCGGGGAGCTGTTTTTT.